This T cell receptor (beta chain) originates from a study of CD8+ T cells in alopecia areata. This clone was detected a few times. The gene names here belong to mouse. Researchers sorted pooled cutaneous lymph node cells on the basis of CD4, CD8alpha, NKG2D, NKG2ACE and other markers. Extracted from the samples, RNA was reverse transcribed into cDNA to serve as the sequencing template. The table came from immunoSEQ multiplex PCR; TCRdb's copy has only in-frame clones and leaves some out. Listed for the sample are about 19,000 clones, none seen a single time. Specimen: CD8+ T cells sorted from a lymph node. The sequence came from a C3H/HeJ mouse with alopecia areata. For this strain, the MHC haplotype corresponds to H2-k.

The CDR3 reads CASSLWGLGTSQNTLYF. The sequenced part of the CDR3 DNA is TGTGCCAGCAGCTTATGGGGACTGGGTACTAGTCAAAAC. The chain combines TRBV3 with TRBJ2-4, with TRBD2 identical over 9 bases. Sequencing ends 4 residues short of the CDR3 end; the germline J gene provides the rest. The CDR3 spans 17 residues. Germline loops: CDR1 SNHLY, CDR2 FYNGKV (reference sequence). The V and J ends lost 2 bases and 0 bases, in that order; junction bases with no gene match: 6.